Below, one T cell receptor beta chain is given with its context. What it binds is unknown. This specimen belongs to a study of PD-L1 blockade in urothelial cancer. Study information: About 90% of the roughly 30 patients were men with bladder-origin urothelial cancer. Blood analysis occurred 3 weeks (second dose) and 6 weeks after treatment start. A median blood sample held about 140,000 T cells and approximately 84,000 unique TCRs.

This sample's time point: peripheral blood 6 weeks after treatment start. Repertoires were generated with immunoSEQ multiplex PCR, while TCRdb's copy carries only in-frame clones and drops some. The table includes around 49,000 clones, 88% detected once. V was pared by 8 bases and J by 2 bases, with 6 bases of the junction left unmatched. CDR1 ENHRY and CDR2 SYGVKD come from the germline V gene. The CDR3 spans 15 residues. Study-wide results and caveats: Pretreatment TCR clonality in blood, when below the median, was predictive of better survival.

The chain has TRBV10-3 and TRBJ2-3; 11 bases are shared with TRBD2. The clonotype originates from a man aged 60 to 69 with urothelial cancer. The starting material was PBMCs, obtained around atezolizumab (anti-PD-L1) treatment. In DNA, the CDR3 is TGTGCCATCGGCCTAGCGGGAGGACCCACAGATACGCAGTATTTT. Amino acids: CAIGLAGGPTDTQYF.